This T cell receptor beta chain was captured in a study of T cell changes during pregnancy in multiple sclerosis. The method was immunoSEQ multiplex PCR; TCRdb's version includes in-frame clones alone and lacks a portion of them. The sample has about 40,000 clones; about 89% are singletons. J lost 6 bases, V lost 7 bases, and 12 bases had no gene match. This CDR3 has 15 amino acids. CDR1 is SQVTM and CDR2 is ANQGSEA in the germline V gene. The chain links TRBV29-1 to TRBJ2-1; 10 bases line up with TRBD1. Sequenced here: CD4+ T cells from peripheral blood mononuclear cells, sampled in the first trimester of pregnancy. The TCR comes from a female donor with multiple sclerosis, enrolled in a pregnancy study. The CDR3 loop reads CSAKRGTGAANEQFF. Written as DNA, the CDR3 is TGCAGCGCAAAAAGGGGGACAGGGGCGGCCAATGAGCAGTTCTTC.